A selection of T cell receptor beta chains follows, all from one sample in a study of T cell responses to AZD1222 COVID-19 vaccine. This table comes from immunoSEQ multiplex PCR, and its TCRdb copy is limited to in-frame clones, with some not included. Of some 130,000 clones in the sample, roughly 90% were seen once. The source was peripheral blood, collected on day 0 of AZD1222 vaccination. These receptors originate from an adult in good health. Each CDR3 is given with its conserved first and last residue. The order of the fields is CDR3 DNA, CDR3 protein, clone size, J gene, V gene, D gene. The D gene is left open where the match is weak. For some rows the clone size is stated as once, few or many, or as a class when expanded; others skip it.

DNA: TGTGCCAGCAGCCTAAACGAGGGGACTGAAGCTTTCTTT
CDR3: CASSLNEGTEAFF
size: -
J: TRBJ1-1
V: TRBV11-2
D: -

DNA: TGCAGCGTTGGACGGGACGGTGGCTACACCTTC
CDR3: CSVGRDGGYTF
size: -
J: TRBJ1-2
V: TRBV29-1
D: -

DNA: TGTGCCAGCTCCAGGCCACCCTACGAGCAGTACTTC
CDR3: CASSRPPYEQYF
size: -
J: TRBJ2-7
V: TRBV6-5
D: -

DNA: TGTGCCAGCAGCGCCCGGACAGGGCCGAACACTGAAGCTTTCTTT
CDR3: CASSARTGPNTEAFF
size: -
J: TRBJ1-1
V: TRBV9
D: TRBD1

DNA: TGTGCCACCAGCAGAGTGGGACAGTCAGTGAGGTCACCCCTCCACTTT
CDR3: CATSRVGQSVRSPLHF
size: -
J: TRBJ1-6
V: TRBV15
D: TRBD1

DNA: TGTGCCAGCAGCCCTTGGGACAGGTACAATGAGCAGTTCTTC
CDR3: CASSPWDRYNEQFF
size: -
J: TRBJ2-1
V: TRBV7-9
D: TRBD1

DNA: TGTGCCAGCAGCTTACCTTCTAGCGGAAGCTCCTACAATGAGCAGTTCTTC
CDR3: CASSLPSSGSSYNEQFF
size: -
J: TRBJ2-1
V: TRBV7-8
D: TRBD2

DNA: TGTGCCTACCTGGGACTAGTCACGGAGACCCAGTACTTC
CDR3: CAYLGLVTETQYF
size: few
J: TRBJ2-5
V: TRBV30
D: TRBD2

DNA: TGTGCCAGCAGTCCTATCGAGGGGAATGAGCAGTTCTTC
CDR3: CASSPIEGNEQFF
size: -
J: TRBJ2-1
V: TRBV6-5
D: -

DNA: TGTGCCAGTGGCGGGGGGGGAGGTGAAAAACTGTTTTTT
CDR3: CASGGGGGEKLFF
size: -
J: TRBJ1-4
V: TRBV28
D: -

DNA: TGTGCCAGCAGTATTGATCAGCCCCAGCATTTT
CDR3: CASSIDQPQHF
size: -
J: TRBJ1-5
V: TRBV12-3/TRBV12-4
D: -

DNA: TGTGCCAGCAGCGTCGGACTAGCGGGACCATTCGAGCAGTACTTC
CDR3: CASSVGLAGPFEQYF
size: -
J: TRBJ2-7
V: TRBV11-2
D: TRBD2

DNA: TGTGCCAGCAGCGGTGGAGCGGGGACCACAGATACGCAGTATTTT
CDR3: CASSGGAGTTDTQYF
size: -
J: TRBJ2-3
V: TRBV9
D: TRBD2

DNA: TGTGCCAGCTCACCACTTCCAGACTCCACAGATACGCAGTATTTT
CDR3: CASSPLPDSTDTQYF
size: once
J: TRBJ2-3
V: TRBV18
D: -

DNA: TGTGCCACCAGCAGAGATTACGTTACAGGGTCCAAGTACCAGTACTTC
CDR3: CATSRDYVTGSKYQYF
size: -
J: TRBJ2-5
V: TRBV15
D: -

DNA: TGTGCCAGCAGCTCCCAGACTTGGGGCGAGCAGTACTTC
CDR3: CASSSQTWGEQYF
size: -
J: TRBJ2-7
V: TRBV7-2
D: -

DNA: TGTGCCAGCAGCCTACTTACAGGTACTGGCTACACCTTC
CDR3: CASSLLTGTGYTF
size: -
J: TRBJ1-2
V: TRBV12-3/TRBV12-4
D: -

DNA: TGCGCCAGCAGCCAAGAGGGAGCTCAGCCCCAGCATTTT
CDR3: CASSQEGAQPQHF
size: -
J: TRBJ1-5
V: TRBV4-1
D: -

DNA: TGCAGCGTTAATGGGCAGGGAACTAACTATGGCTACACCTTC
CDR3: CSVNGQGTNYGYTF
size: -
J: TRBJ1-2
V: TRBV29-1
D: -

DNA: TGTGCCAGCAGTCCCCCGAACACTGAAGCTTTCTTT
CDR3: CASSPPNTEAFF
size: -
J: TRBJ1-1
V: TRBV28
D: -

DNA: TGTGCCAGCAGCGCCGCCGGGACAGTGAACACTGAAGCTTTCTTT
CDR3: CASSAAGTVNTEAFF
size: -
J: TRBJ1-1
V: TRBV5-5
D: TRBD1

DNA: TGTGCCAGCAGTGAATCGCGCATTCTAGCCAAAAACATTCAGTACTTC
CDR3: CASSESRILAKNIQYF
size: -
J: TRBJ2-4
V: TRBV25-1
D: -

DNA: TGCGCCAGCAGCTTGGAGATCGGACAGGGGGCCCTTGGAGCTTTCTTT
CDR3: CASSLEIGQGALGAFF
size: -
J: TRBJ1-1
V: TRBV5-1
D: TRBD1

DNA: TGTGCCAGTAGTAGTTTTAGGGGGCGCGGGGATAGCAATCAGCCCCAGCATTTT
CDR3: CASSSFRGRGDSNQPQHF
size: -
J: TRBJ1-5
V: TRBV19
D: TRBD1

DNA: TGTGCCACCAAGGGGGGGGGTAGAAACACCATATATTTT
CDR3: CATKGGGRNTIYF
size: -
J: TRBJ1-3
V: TRBV28
D: -

DNA: TGTGCCAGCAGCTCGCGGGGGACTAGCGGGGGCAATGAGCAGTTCTTC
CDR3: CASSSRGTSGGNEQFF
size: -
J: TRBJ2-1
V: TRBV7-3
D: TRBD2

DNA: TGTGCCAGCAGCTTCGGGCCTGGCTATGGCTACACCTTC
CDR3: CASSFGPGYGYTF
size: once
J: TRBJ1-2
V: TRBV13
D: -

DNA: TGTGCCAGCAGTCGCACCGGGAGAGCAGATACGCAGTATTTT
CDR3: CASSRTGRADTQYF
size: -
J: TRBJ2-3
V: TRBV3-1/TRBV3-2
D: -

DNA: TGTGCCAGCAGCCCTGGGGGACTAGCGGGAGGACGAGAGACCCAGTACTTC
CDR3: CASSPGGLAGGRETQYF
size: -
J: TRBJ2-5
V: TRBV14
D: TRBD2

DNA: TGTGCCAGCCACGGACCGGGGAGGGAGCAGTTCTTC
CDR3: CASHGPGREQFF
size: -
J: TRBJ2-1
V: TRBV12-3/TRBV12-4
D: -

DNA: TGTGCCAGTAGTAAGGTAAGATCCGGGACAGGCTACAACACTGAAGCTTTCTTT
CDR3: CASSKVRSGTGYNTEAFF
size: -
J: TRBJ1-1
V: TRBV19
D: TRBD1

DNA: TGTGCCAGCAGTGCCAGCGGGAGGATAGGAGATACGCAGTATTTT
CDR3: CASSASGRIGDTQYF
size: -
J: TRBJ2-3
V: TRBV25-1
D: TRBD2

DNA: TGTGCCAGCAGTTTATTATTGGGGACAGGGAGCAATCAGCCCCAGCATTTT
CDR3: CASSLLLGTGSNQPQHF
size: -
J: TRBJ1-5
V: TRBV27
D: TRBD1

DNA: TGCGCCAGCAGTCGGACTAGCGGGAGGCCAGATACGCAGTATTTT
CDR3: CASSRTSGRPDTQYF
size: -
J: TRBJ2-3
V: TRBV5-1
D: TRBD2

DNA: TGTGCCAGCAGCCTCCGGGGCCCGAGGCCTAACACTGAAGCTTTCTTT
CDR3: CASSLRGPRPNTEAFF
size: -
J: TRBJ1-1
V: TRBV3-1/TRBV3-2
D: -

DNA: TGCGCCAGCAGCCAAGCGACAGCAAACTATGGCTACACCTTC
CDR3: CASSQATANYGYTF
size: once
J: TRBJ1-2
V: TRBV4-3
D: -

DNA: TGTGCCAGCAGCCAAGAGGTCAGGGGGCCGTACAATGAGCAGTTCTTC
CDR3: CASSQEVRGPYNEQFF
size: -
J: TRBJ2-1
V: TRBV3-1/TRBV3-2
D: TRBD1

DNA: TGTGCCACCACGGGTAGCGGGTTGGGGCACGGTGAGCAGTTCTTC
CDR3: CATTGSGLGHGEQFF
size: -
J: TRBJ2-1
V: TRBV15
D: TRBD2

DNA: TGCAGCGTTGGGGGGCGGGTTAATGAAAAACTGTTTTTT
CDR3: CSVGGRVNEKLFF
size: -
J: TRBJ1-4
V: TRBV29-1
D: -

DNA: TGTGCCAGCAGTTACTCAGGGATAGCGGGGACCCACGAGCAGTACTTC
CDR3: CASSYSGIAGTHEQYF
size: -
J: TRBJ2-7
V: TRBV6-2/TRBV6-3
D: TRBD2

DNA: TGTGCCAGCAGTTACTCGAGCTCCCGCAGGGCCTATAGCAATCAGCCCCAGCATTTT
CDR3: CASSYSSSRRAYSNQPQHF
size: -
J: TRBJ1-5
V: TRBV6-2/TRBV6-3
D: -

DNA: TGTGCCAGTAGTACCTCCGGATATGGCTACACCTTC
CDR3: CASSTSGYGYTF
size: -
J: TRBJ1-2
V: TRBV19
D: -